This T cell receptor beta chain was captured by sequencing in a study of blood T cell repertoires in COVID-19. Study context: PBMCs, B-cell-depleted T cells, or T cells provided the cDNA or gDNA that made up the material.

Per germline, CDR1 SGHRS and CDR2 YFSETQ. V lost 5 bases, J lost 0 bases, and 8 bases stayed unmatched. This CDR3 comprises 15 residues. Patients of the Seattle cohort, enrolled during active infection, were followed longitudinally. Authors' data handling: Reference gene primer amplification in the assay estimated nucleated cell counts. The protocol was immunoSEQ multiplex PCR, while the TCRdb copy is restricted to in-frame clones and leaves out a portion. For V, J and clone size, that table is used; D and trimming come from the DNA. The sample contains under 150,000 clones, 70% to 90% of which appear only once.

The source material was peripheral blood. This chain connects TRBV5-1 to TRBJ2-7, with 7 bases that match TRBD1. The TCR comes from a woman aged 60-70 years with COVID-19, enrolled during active disease. The CDR3 protein is CASRREGASSYEQYF. The CDR3 bases are TGCGCCAGCAGACGAGAGGGGGCCAGCTCCTACGAGCAGTACTTC. Full variable domain (missing parts from reference TRBV5-1 and TRBJ2-7): KAGVTQTPRYLIKTRGQQVTLSCSPISGHRSVSWYQQTPGQGLQFLFEYFSETQRNKGNFPGRFSGRQFSNSRSEMNVSTLELGDSALYLCASRREGASSYEQYFGPGTRLTVT.